The clone carrying this T cell receptor (beta chain) has at least ten counts. The antigen is unknown. The sample comes from a study of regulatory T cells in long-lasting Graves disease. Documented time point: newly diagnosed GD, antithyroid drugs for less than 3 months. The TCR library was made from RNA that had been extracted from PBMCs in TRIzol. V shed 6 bases and J 5 bases; nucleotides not matched to a gene: 16. CDR3 length: 16 residues. Germline CDR1 DFQATT, CDR2 SNEGSKA (reference sequence). Study results and limitations: Whereas new patients shared 966 public clonotypes, persistent patients shared more, at approximately 2,700.

Researchers made TCR beta libraries by using iRepertoire HTBI primers and running Arm-PCR on CDR3 regions. Per the original data handling: Identified segments across samples numbered 55 to 70 TRBV and more than 11 TRBJ. TCRdb redid the calling of the multiplex PCR reads with MiXCR, one entry per CDR3 protein. The V and J calls and clone size come from TCRdb's table, not from the authors' own analysis. This sample has about 500,000 distinct CDR3 sequences; 12% occur once, and the top ten carry roughly 8.2%. This same sample was also part of a study on T cells in Graves' hyperthyroidism and ophthalmopathy.

This specimen was peripheral blood mononuclear cells (PBMCs), taken at new diagnosis, from a patient treated with antithyroid drugs. This sequence was found in a young woman with Graves disease. V gene TRBV20-1 combines with J gene TRBJ2-1, with TRBD1 matching over 7 bases. The CDR3 sequence is CSAPGAGGLFDNEQFF. The CDR3 DNA reads TGCAGTGCCCCAGGGGCAGGGGGTTTATTTGACAATGAGCAGTTCTTC.